This T cell receptor beta chain stems from a study of T cell repertoires in cytomegalovirus infection. At the level of the study: Through public TCR beta signatures, both CMV infection and matching HLA type were indicated.

Study observations and caveats: The study found HLA-C-restricted CMV-specific TCR beta clonotypes dominating the ex vivo response. People with CMV and the relevant HLA were identified by cumulative public TCR beta family frequency.

MiXCR was run by TCRdb on the reads, yielding one entry per CDR3 protein. The sample has approximately 500,000 distinct CDR3 sequences, approximately 16% seen once; the top ten hold 20% to 30%. This clonotype was counted ten times or more. What it binds is unknown. Germline V gene data show CDR1 as MDHEN and CDR2 as SYDVKM. The CDR3 is made up of 21 amino acids. J gave up 5 bases and V 1 base, and 22 bases lay outside the gene matches. The source material was CD8+ T cells from PBMCs. The chain recombines TRBV28 with TRBJ1-1, with 10 nucleotides matching TRBD1. This sequence originates from a human donor in good health (CMV status not recorded). Some clones in this sample may be carry-over from other donors' samples. Written as DNA, the CDR3 is TGTGCCAGCAGTTTATACAAAATTAAAACCCGGGACAGGGGATGGAGAACTGAAGCTTTCTTT. This sequence encodes CASSLYKIKTRDRGWRTEAFF.